This is a list of T cell receptor beta chains from one sample in a study of lymphopenia after photon versus proton radiotherapy. The repertoire was sequenced with immunoSEQ multiplex PCR; TCRdb's copy has only in-frame clones and lacks some. This table holds about 55,000 clones, 70% to 85% found once. The source material was peripheral blood, sampled from a patient treated with proton-based radiotherapy. The origin of the receptors is a man aged 55 to 70 with pancreatic cancer. CDR3s include the opening cysteine and the closing phenylalanine or tryptophan. Fields, in order: V gene, J gene, clone size, D gene, CDR3 DNA, CDR3 protein. D genes are given only for firm matches. For some rows the clone size is stated as once, few or many, or as a class when expanded; others skip it.

v_call: TRBV7-2; j_call: TRBJ2-7; clone_size: -; d_call: TRBD2; cdr3_nt: TGTGCCAGCAGCTTAGGGGGTCTAGCGGGAGGGCACTACGAGCAGTACTTC; cdr3_aa: CASSLGGLAGGHYEQYF
v_call: TRBV5-1; j_call: TRBJ2-3; clone_size: -; d_call: -; cdr3_nt: TGCGCCAGCAGCTTGGATGGCACCTTCTCCCCGGATACGCAGTATTTT; cdr3_aa: CASSLDGTFSPDTQYF
v_call: TRBV30; j_call: TRBJ2-2; clone_size: -; d_call: -; cdr3_nt: TGTGCCTGGAGGGATTTAGGGGAGCTGTTTTTT; cdr3_aa: CAWRDLGELFF
v_call: TRBV11-3; j_call: TRBJ2-1; clone_size: -; d_call: TRBD1; cdr3_nt: TGTGCCAGCACCTCGGGACAGGGAGACTACAATGAGCAGTTCTTC; cdr3_aa: CASTSGQGDYNEQFF
v_call: TRBV4-3; j_call: TRBJ2-7; clone_size: -; d_call: TRBD2; cdr3_nt: TGCGCCAGCAGCCACTCCCTAGCGGTATTGACGCAGTACTTC; cdr3_aa: CASSHSLAVLTQYF
v_call: TRBV7-6; j_call: TRBJ2-7; clone_size: once; d_call: TRBD2; cdr3_nt: TGTGCCAGCAGATTAGCGGGAGGAGACGAGCAGTACTTC; cdr3_aa: CASRLAGGDEQYF
v_call: TRBV20-1; j_call: TRBJ2-3; clone_size: -; d_call: -; cdr3_nt: TGCAGTGCAACACTGGAAGATACGCAGTATTTT; cdr3_aa: CSATLEDTQYF
v_call: TRBV7-3; j_call: TRBJ2-2; clone_size: -; d_call: TRBD2; cdr3_nt: TGTGCCAGCAGCTTAACACCCGGGGGGAGCACCGGGGAGCTGTTTTTT; cdr3_aa: CASSLTPGGSTGELFF
v_call: TRBV7-2; j_call: TRBJ1-2; clone_size: -; d_call: -; cdr3_nt: TGTGCCAGCACCCCCTCTAGGGGGGTCCACTATGGCTACACCTTC; cdr3_aa: CASTPSRGVHYGYTF
v_call: TRBV9; j_call: TRBJ1-3; clone_size: once; d_call: -; cdr3_nt: TGTGCCAGCAGTGGAGGGATCTCTGGAAACACCATATATTTT; cdr3_aa: CASSGGISGNTIYF
v_call: TRBV15; j_call: TRBJ2-7; clone_size: -; d_call: -; cdr3_nt: TGTGCCACCAGCAGAGATTTAGGAGGGGGCTTATCACTCTACGAGCAGTACTTC; cdr3_aa: CATSRDLGGGLSLYEQYF
v_call: TRBV12-5; j_call: TRBJ2-3; clone_size: -; d_call: TRBD2; cdr3_nt: TGTGCTAGCAGCCTCAGCGGGAGTCAAGATACGCAGTATTTT; cdr3_aa: CASSLSGSQDTQYF
v_call: TRBV28; j_call: TRBJ1-3; clone_size: few; d_call: -; cdr3_nt: TGTGCCAGCTCTGGAAACACCATATATTTT; cdr3_aa: CASSGNTIYF
v_call: TRBV2; j_call: TRBJ2-7; clone_size: -; d_call: -; cdr3_nt: TGTGCCAGCTACAGGGTAGGCAACGAGCAGTACTTC; cdr3_aa: CASYRVGNEQYF
v_call: TRBV30; j_call: TRBJ1-4; clone_size: -; d_call: -; cdr3_nt: TGTGCCTGGGAACGACAGGCCAATGAAAAACTGTTTTTT; cdr3_aa: CAWERQANEKLFF
v_call: TRBV6-1; j_call: TRBJ1-5; clone_size: once; d_call: -; cdr3_nt: TGTGCCAGCCGGACAGTTTGGGATCAGCCCCAGCATTTT; cdr3_aa: CASRTVWDQPQHF
v_call: TRBV7-2; j_call: TRBJ2-5; clone_size: -; d_call: TRBD2; cdr3_nt: TGTGCCCTGGGACTAGCGGGAACAGAGACCCAGTACTTC; cdr3_aa: CALGLAGTETQYF
v_call: TRBV12-5; j_call: TRBJ2-2; clone_size: few; d_call: TRBD1; cdr3_nt: TGTGCTAGTGGGACAGGGGGACGACACACCGGGGAGCTGTTTTTT; cdr3_aa: CASGTGGRHTGELFF
v_call: TRBV11-2; j_call: TRBJ2-3; clone_size: -; d_call: TRBD2; cdr3_nt: TGTGCCAGCAGCTTAGCCCCTGGACTAGTATCATGGACGCAGTATTTT; cdr3_aa: CASSLAPGLVSWTQYF
v_call: TRBV6-5; j_call: TRBJ1-1; clone_size: -; d_call: -; cdr3_nt: TGTGCCAGCAGTTACTCGATTTCCCTAGGGACTGAAGCTTTCTTT; cdr3_aa: CASSYSISLGTEAFF
v_call: TRBV19; j_call: TRBJ1-1; clone_size: -; d_call: -; cdr3_nt: TGTGCCAGTACCGTGGGGGCTACTGAAGCTTTCTTT; cdr3_aa: CASTVGATEAFF
v_call: TRBV7-2; j_call: TRBJ2-3; clone_size: -; d_call: -; cdr3_nt: TGTGCCAGCAGCCAGGGGTTATGGGGACCGGACACAGATACGCAGTATTTT; cdr3_aa: CASSQGLWGPDTDTQYF
v_call: TRBV30; j_call: TRBJ2-5; clone_size: -; d_call: -; cdr3_nt: TGTGCCTGGAGTAGGTACCAAGAGACCCAGTACTTC; cdr3_aa: CAWSRYQETQYF
v_call: TRBV5-4; j_call: TRBJ1-2; clone_size: -; d_call: -; cdr3_nt: TGTGCCAGCAGCTCAGTATCGGGGGAGGGTGGCTACACCTTC; cdr3_aa: CASSSVSGEGGYTF
v_call: TRBV18; j_call: TRBJ2-1; clone_size: -; d_call: TRBD1; cdr3_nt: TGTGCCAGCTCCCTACAAACAGGGGGCAATGAGCAGTTCTTC; cdr3_aa: CASSLQTGGNEQFF
v_call: TRBV5-5; j_call: TRBJ1-2; clone_size: -; d_call: -; cdr3_nt: TGTGCCAGCAGCTTGGACCCCGCCGGGTCTGGCTACACCTTC; cdr3_aa: CASSLDPAGSGYTF
v_call: TRBV30; j_call: TRBJ1-2; clone_size: -; d_call: -; cdr3_nt: TGTGCCTGGAGTGTGAATGGAAACTATGGCTACACCTTC; cdr3_aa: CAWSVNGNYGYTF
v_call: TRBV7-2; j_call: TRBJ2-7; clone_size: -; d_call: TRBD2; cdr3_nt: TGTGCCAGCAGCTTAGCGGGAGGGCCGGAGGAGCAGTACTTC; cdr3_aa: CASSLAGGPEEQYF
v_call: TRBV27; j_call: TRBJ2-2; clone_size: -; d_call: -; cdr3_nt: TGTGCCAGCAGTGAAACTAAACAGGGTCGGGGGTACACCGGGGAGCTGTTTTTT; cdr3_aa: CASSETKQGRGYTGELFF
v_call: TRBV4-3; j_call: TRBJ2-6; clone_size: few; d_call: -; cdr3_nt: TGCGCCAGCAGCTACCACGCCAGGGGGACTGCTGGGGCCAACGTCCTGACTTTC; cdr3_aa: CASSYHARGTAGANVLTF
v_call: TRBV28; j_call: TRBJ2-5; clone_size: -; d_call: TRBD1; cdr3_nt: TGTGCCAGCAGAAAAGGGACAGGGCCCTATCCGAAGACCCAGTACTTC; cdr3_aa: CASRKGTGPYPKTQYF
v_call: TRBV28; j_call: TRBJ2-3; clone_size: -; d_call: TRBD2; cdr3_nt: TGTGCCAGCACGACGGGGGGGGCTAGCACAGATACGCAGTATTTT; cdr3_aa: CASTTGGASTDTQYF
v_call: TRBV4-2; j_call: TRBJ2-7; clone_size: -; d_call: -; cdr3_nt: TGTGCCAGCAGCCAAGAGGCCGGGGAGGACGAGCAGTACTTC; cdr3_aa: CASSQEAGEDEQYF
v_call: TRBV7-2; j_call: TRBJ2-1; clone_size: -; d_call: TRBD1; cdr3_nt: TGTGCCAGCAGCGGACAGGGCTACAATGAGCAGTTCTTC; cdr3_aa: CASSGQGYNEQFF
v_call: TRBV5-5; j_call: TRBJ1-4; clone_size: few; d_call: -; cdr3_nt: TGTGCCAGCAGCCTTGGGGGTCTCGATAATGAAAAACTGTTTTTT; cdr3_aa: CASSLGGLDNEKLFF
v_call: TRBV30; j_call: TRBJ2-1; clone_size: -; d_call: TRBD1; cdr3_nt: TGTGCCTGGACTCGAGGGGGCGGTGAGCAGTTCTTC; cdr3_aa: CAWTRGGGEQFF
v_call: TRBV7-8; j_call: TRBJ2-7; clone_size: -; d_call: -; cdr3_nt: TGTGCCAGCAGCCGTCGGGACAATACTCTCCACGAGCAGTACTTC; cdr3_aa: CASSRRDNTLHEQYF
v_call: TRBV14; j_call: TRBJ2-7; clone_size: -; d_call: TRBD1; cdr3_nt: TGTGCCAGCAGCAGCCGGGACAGGCTCTCCTACGAGCAGTACTTC; cdr3_aa: CASSSRDRLSYEQYF
v_call: TRBV11-2; j_call: TRBJ2-2; clone_size: -; d_call: -; cdr3_nt: TGTGCCAGCAGAACAGGGTACACCGGGGAGCTGTTTTTT; cdr3_aa: CASRTGYTGELFF
v_call: TRBV5-8; j_call: TRBJ1-5; clone_size: -; d_call: -; cdr3_nt: TGTGCCAGCAGCGCCGGACAGCATCAGCCCCAGCATTTT; cdr3_aa: CASSAGQHQPQHF